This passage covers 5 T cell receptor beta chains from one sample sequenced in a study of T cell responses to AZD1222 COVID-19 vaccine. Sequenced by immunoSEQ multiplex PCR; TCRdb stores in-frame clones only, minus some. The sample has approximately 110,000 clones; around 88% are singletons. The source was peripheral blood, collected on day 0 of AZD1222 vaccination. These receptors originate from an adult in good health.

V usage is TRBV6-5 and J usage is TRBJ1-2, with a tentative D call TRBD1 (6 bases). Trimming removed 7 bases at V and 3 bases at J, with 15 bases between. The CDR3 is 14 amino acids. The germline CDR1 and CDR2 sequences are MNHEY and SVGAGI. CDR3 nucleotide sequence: TGTGCCAGCATCTCCGTCCCAGGGGACTATGGCTACACCTTC. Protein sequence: CASISVPGDYGYTF.

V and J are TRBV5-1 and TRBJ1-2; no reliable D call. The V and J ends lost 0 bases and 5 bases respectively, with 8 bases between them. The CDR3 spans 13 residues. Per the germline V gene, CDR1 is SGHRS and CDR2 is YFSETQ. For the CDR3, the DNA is TGCGCCAGCAGCTTGGAGGTCGGGTATGGCTACACCTTC. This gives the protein CASSLEVGYGYTF.

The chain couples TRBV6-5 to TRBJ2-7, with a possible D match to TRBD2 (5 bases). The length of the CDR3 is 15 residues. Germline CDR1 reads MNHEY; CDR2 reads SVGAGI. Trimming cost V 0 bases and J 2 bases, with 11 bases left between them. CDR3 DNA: TGTGCCAGCAGTTACTCCGTGGGAGCCCCCTACGAGCAGTACTTC. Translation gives CASSYSVGAPYEQYF.

DNA of the CDR3: TGTGCCAGCAGCCAGGGTCTTTTGGGTCAGCCCCAGCATTTT. Its protein is CASSQGLLGQPQHF. J is TRBJ1-5 and V is TRBV3-1 (or the pseudogene TRBV3-2); the D is unclear. This CDR3 region has 14 residues. V lost 3 bases, J lost 6 bases, and 12 bases lay in between. The germline gives CDR1 LGHDT, CDR2 YNNKEL (reference sequence).

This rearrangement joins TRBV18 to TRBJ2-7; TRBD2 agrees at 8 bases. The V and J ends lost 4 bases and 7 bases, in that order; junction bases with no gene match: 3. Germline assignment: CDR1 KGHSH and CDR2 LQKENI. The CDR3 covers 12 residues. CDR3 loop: CASSLPGGEQYF. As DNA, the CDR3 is TGTGCCAGCTCACTACCGGGGGGGGAGCAGTACTTC.